Below, one T cell receptor (beta chain) is given with its context. Repertoires were generated with immunoSEQ multiplex PCR, while TCRdb's copy carries only in-frame clones and drops some. This sample has 50,000 to 65,000 clones; around 90% occur once, and the top ten carry 1.5% to 2%. These data belong to a study of T cell changes during pregnancy in multiple sclerosis. The J segment lost 4 bases and the V segment lost 5 bases, leaving 10 bases of the junction unmatched. Germline values: CDR1 SGDLS, CDR2 YYNGEE. CDR3 length equals 16 residues. This rearrangement joins TRBV9 to TRBJ2-2, with TRBD1 matching 8 bases. The sequenced sample was peripheral blood, obtained in the first trimester of pregnancy. The receptor was derived from a female donor with multiple sclerosis, enrolled in a pregnancy study. The CDR3 sequence is CASRDRDLGSTGELFF. CDR3 coding DNA: TGTGCCAGCAGGGACAGGGACCTCGGCAGCACCGGGGAGCTGTTTTTT. Filled out from reference TRBV9 and TRBJ2-2, the complete variable domain reads DSGVTQTPKHLITATGQRVTLRCSPRSGDLSVYWYQQSLDQGLQFLIQYYNGEERAKGNILERFSAQQFPDLHSELNLSSLELGDSALYFCASRDRDLGSTGELFFGEGSRLTVL.